Below, 27 T cell receptor beta chains from the same sample are listed, as sequenced in a study of T cell changes during pregnancy in multiple sclerosis. The protocol was immunoSEQ multiplex PCR, while the TCRdb copy is restricted to in-frame clones and leaves out a portion. This repertoire shows roughly 93,000 clones, approximately 90% found once; its top ten account for approximately 0.97%. Here the sequenced sample was peripheral blood, taken before pregnancy. All receptors derive from a female donor with multiple sclerosis, enrolled in a pregnancy study.

This clone was found once. The chain employs TRBV28 and TRBJ2-5, with 12 bases matching TRBD2. Germline V gene lookup returns CDR1 MDHEN and CDR2 SYDVKM. V lost 3 bases and J lost 7; bases outside the gene matches: 9. The CDR3 spans 16 residues. CDR3 sequence reads: CASSFQPSGGGATQYF. Written as DNA, the CDR3 is TGTGCCAGCAGTTTTCAGCCTAGCGGGGGGGGTGCGACCCAGTACTTC.

The CDR3 sequence is CASSAKKTGGLTDTQYF. The CDR3 coding sequence is TGTGCCAGCAGCGCCAAGAAAACAGGGGGTCTCACAGATACGCAGTATTTT. The J gene is TRBJ2-3, the V gene TRBV7-9; 8 bases align to TRBD1. Germline lookup yields CDR1 SEHNR and CDR2 FQNEAQ (reference sequence). V lost 5 bases, J lost 2 bases, and 12 bases stayed unmatched. The CDR3 totals 17 residues. Supplemented by reference TRBV7-9 and TRBJ2-3, the full variable domain reads DTGVSQNPRHKITKRGQNVTFRCDPISEHNRLYWYRQTLGQGPEFLTYFQNEAQLEKSRLLSDRFSAERPKGSFSTLEIQRTEQGDSAMYLCASSAKKTGGLTDTQYFGPGTRLTVL.

V and J are TRBV29-1 and TRBJ2-7; the match to TRBD2 covers 10 bases. This CDR3 comprises 17 residues. Germline V CDR1 and CDR2: SQVTM, ANQGSEA. J was trimmed by 1 base and V by 4 bases; bases with no gene match: 13. The CDR3 nucleotides read TGCAGCGTTGTCGGAGCGGGAGGGCCGGGGGGGTCCTACGAGCAGTACTTC. Encoded protein: CSVVGAGGPGGSYEQYF.

This rearrangement joins TRBV7-3 to TRBJ1-1; D is unclear. Between the trimmed V and J ends, which lost 1 base and 3 bases, there was a span of 6 bases. The germline gives CDR1 SGHTA, CDR2 FQGTGA. The CDR3 contains 13 residues. The CDR3 DNA sequence: TGTGCCAGCAGCTTAAGCCGGGACACTGAAGCTTTCTTT. Amino acid sequence: CASSLSRDTEAFF.

The chain recombines TRBV12-5 with TRBJ2-1; the match to TRBD2 covers 14 bases. The germline CDR1 and CDR2 sequences are LGHNT and FRNRAP. Trimming removed 5 bases from V and 8 bases from J; junction bases left unmatched: 5. The CDR3 totals 15 residues. CDR3 sequence reads: CASGLGTSGGYEQFF. In DNA, the CDR3 is TGTGCTAGTGGTCTCGGGACTAGCGGGGGCTATGAGCAGTTCTTC.

The chain recombines TRBV4-1 with TRBJ1-1, with 7 bases lining up with TRBD1. Germline V gene sequence: CDR1 MGHRA, CDR2 YSYEKL. The ends lost 1 base at V and 1 base at J; junction bases unmatched: 3. The CDR3 totals 15 residues. Here the CDR3 reads CASSQVGQKNTEAFF. CDR3 DNA sequence: TGCGCCAGCAGCCAAGTGGGACAGAAGAACACTGAAGCTTTCTTT.

The rearrangement uses TRBV2 and TRBJ2-1; D gene uncertain. This CDR3 contains 15 residues. Trimming took off 3 bases at V and 1 base at J, with 10 bases between the two ends. CDR1 and CDR2 (germline): SNHLY, FYNNEI. CDR3 sequence (DNA): TGTGCCAGCAGTGAGGCTCCCCATTCCTACAATGAGCAGTTCTTC. As protein: CASSEAPHSYNEQFF.

The chain has TRBV19 and TRBJ2-7; no reliable D call. Per germline, CDR1 LNHDA and CDR2 SQIVND (reference sequence). The V and J ends lost 5 bases and 3 bases respectively, with 14 bases between them. CDR3 length: 14 amino acids. The CDR3 sequence is CASSPRAFGYEQYF. CDR3 in DNA: TGTGCCAGTAGTCCTCGAGCCTTCGGCTACGAGCAGTACTTC.

V usage is TRBV4-3 and J usage is TRBJ2-6; D perhaps matches TRBD2 (5 bases). V was shortened by 0 bases and J by 0 bases, with 9 bases between the two germline ends. The germline V gene encodes CDR1 LGHNA and CDR2 YSLEER. This CDR3 has 17 amino acids. CDR3 in amino acids: CASSQEWRSSGANVLTF. The CDR3 DNA reads as TGCGCCAGCAGCCAAGAATGGAGGTCCTCTGGGGCCAACGTCCTGACTTTC.

The chain combines TRBV7-3 with TRBJ2-2; TRBD1 might be the D (6 bases). CDR1 is SGHTA and CDR2 is FQGTGA in the germline V gene. The CDR3 is 18 residues long. Trimming cost V 0 bases and J 3 bases, with 17 bases left between them. CDR3 sequence: CASSLTIDRLGDTGELFF. DNA for the CDR3: TGTGCCAGCAGCTTAACTATAGACAGGTTAGGGGACACCGGGGAGCTGTTTTTT.

The J gene is TRBJ1-6, the V gene TRBV4-2, with a weak D call TRBD1 (6 bases). Trimming pared 0 bases from V and 5 bases from J, leaving 11 bases between. Germline-derived CDR1 and CDR2 are LGHNA and YNFKEQ. CDR3 length: 16 amino acids. CDR3 loop: CASSQDLGANNSPLHF. The DNA of the CDR3 is TGTGCCAGCAGCCAAGACCTGGGGGCTAATAATTCACCCCTCCACTTT.

The CDR3 loop is CASSPTGVEETQYF. The CDR3 DNA reads as TGTGCCAGCAGCCCAACAGGGGTCGAAGAGACCCAGTACTTC. This chain uses TRBV4-2 with TRBJ2-5, with 7 bases aligning to TRBD1. The V segment lost 4 bases and the J segment 3 bases; nucleotides outside the gene matches: 5. The CDR3 spans 14 residues. Looked up from germline, CDR1 is LGHNA and CDR2 is YNFKEQ.

This chain links TRBV2 with TRBJ1-1; a possible D gene is TRBD1 (5 bases). Trimming shortened V by 4 bases and J by 4 bases, and 10 bases separated the two germline ends. The CDR3 is 13 amino acids. In germline, CDR1 is SNHLY, CDR2 FYNNEI. This chain's CDR3 is CASSGGVGTEAFF. The DNA for the CDR3 is TGTGCCAGCAGTGGGGGGGTAGGCACTGAAGCTTTCTTT.

The chain employs TRBV2 and TRBJ2-1, with 13 nucleotides matching TRBD2. Germline V gene lookup returns CDR1 SNHLY and CDR2 FYNNEI. The CDR3 spans 15 residues. V shed 5 bases and J 4 bases; nucleotides not matched to a gene: 2. This CDR3 reads CASSSGLAGYNEQFF. Here the CDR3 DNA reads TGTGCCAGCAGTTCGGGACTAGCGGGGTACAATGAGCAGTTCTTC.

The chain carries TRBV28 and TRBJ2-7; possible D gene TRBD2, 6 bases. CDR1 and CDR2 from the germline V gene are MDHEN and SYDVKM. The CDR3 is 15 residues long. The V and J ends lost 3 bases and 1 base respectively, with 13 bases between them. CDR3 sequence reads: CASSFMGGVSYEQYF. CDR3 coding DNA: TGTGCCAGCAGTTTCATGGGGGGAGTATCCTACGAGCAGTACTTC.

The V call is TRBV1, the J call TRBJ2-5; TRBD2, the table's D call, was not compared with the DNA. TRBV1 is a pseudogene. The CDR3 is made up of 19 amino acids. CDR3 in DNA: TGCACCAGCAGTTCGGTTACGGGGGGGGAGACCGAGTACCAAGAGACCCAGTACTTC. Protein sequence: CTSSSVTGGETEYQETQYF.

This chain uses TRBV7-2 with TRBJ2-3, with 9 bases aligning to TRBD2. The V segment lost 1 base and the J segment 5 bases; nucleotides outside the gene matches: 10. Looked up from germline, CDR1 is SGHTA and CDR2 is FQGNSA. The CDR3 has 17 residues. The CDR3 DNA reads as TGTGCCAGCAGCTTAGTACCAGCGGGGGGCCCCGGAGATACGCAGTATTTT. The encoded protein is CASSLVPAGGPGDTQYF.

V gene TRBV7-9 combines with J gene TRBJ2-5; 8 bases align to TRBD1. Unmatched junction bases numbered 7, after V lost 4 bases and J lost 6 bases. Germline loops: CDR1 SEHNR, CDR2 FQNEAQ (reference sequence). The CDR3 has 14 amino acids. In DNA form, the CDR3 reads TGTGCCAGCAGCTCGGACAGGGCAGGAAAGACCCAGTACTTC. Amino acid sequence: CASSSDRAGKTQYF.

The CDR3 spells CASRRTGQGNYNEQFF. The CDR3 DNA reads TGTGCCAGCAGGCGAACGGGACAGGGAAATTACAATGAGCAGTTCTTC. J is TRBJ2-1 and V is TRBV25-1; 9 nucleotides agree with TRBD1. V lost 6 bases, J lost 4 bases, and 10 bases stayed unmatched. This CDR3 comprises 16 residues. Germline V gene sequence: CDR1 MGHDK, CDR2 SYGVNS.

The chain joins TRBV5-8 to TRBJ1-5, with TRBD1 as a possible D gene (5 bases). This CDR3 has 16 residues. Germline V gene lookup returns CDR1 SGHTS and CDR2 YDEGEE. V lost 4 bases to trimming and J lost 5 bases, with 19 bases between them. The CDR3 DNA reads TGTGCCAGCAGCCAACTCGATAACAGGCTTTATCAGCCCCAGCATTTT. This encodes CASSQLDNRLYQPQHF. The full variable domain, with the rest looked up from reference TRBV5-8 and TRBJ1-5, is EAGVTQSPTHLIKTRGQQATLRCSPISGHTSVYWYQQALGLGLQFLLWYDEGEERNRGNFPPRFSGRQFPNYSSELNVNALELEDSALYLCASSQLDNRLYQPQHFGDGTRLSIL.

This clone was observed once. The chain carries TRBV7-3 and TRBJ2-1; TRBD1 is a possible D gene (6 bases). V lost 5 bases to trimming and J lost 0 bases, with 14 bases between them. This CDR3 is 16 amino acids long. The germline CDR1 and CDR2 sequences are SGHTA and FQGTGA. In DNA, the CDR3 is TGTGCCAGCAGCCCCGTGGGGGCTAGCTCCTACAATGAGCAGTTCTTC. Its translation is CASSPVGASSYNEQFF. The variable domain in full, with the rest retrieved from reference TRBV7-3 and TRBJ2-1, is GAGVSQTPSNKVTEKGKYVELRCDPISGHTALYWYRQSLGQGPEFLIYFQGTGAADDSGLPNDRFFAVRPEGSVSTLKIQRTERGDSAVYLCASSPVGASSYNEQFFGPGTRLTVL.

This rearrangement joins TRBV2 to TRBJ1-1; unclear D gene. There are 15 residues in the CDR3. The V end was cut by 7 bases, the J end by 1 base, with 16 bases between. CDR1 and CDR2 from the germline V gene are SNHLY and FYNNEI. The CDR3 DNA is TGTGCCAGCACCTCCGGGAGAGGCCCGAACACTGAAGCTTTCTTT. The encoded protein is CASTSGRGPNTEAFF.

This sequence joins TRBV2 and TRBJ2-1; TRBD1 agrees at 8 bases. With 8 bases clipped from V and 6 bases from J, the junction kept 12 bases outside the gene matches. The V gene's germline CDR1 is SNHLY and CDR2 FYNNEI. This CDR3 has 15 amino acids. CDR3 coding DNA: TGTGCCAGCCGGGATTGGACAGGGTTGTTCAATGAGCAGTTCTTC. This gives the protein CASRDWTGLFNEQFF.

The gene calls are TRBV27 and TRBJ1-2; TRBD1 aligns across 10 bases. Trimming removed 3 bases from V and 1 base from J; junction bases left unmatched: 5. The CDR3 covers 16 residues. From germline, CDR1 is MNHEY and CDR2 SMNVEV (reference sequence). As DNA, the CDR3 is TGTGCCAGCAGTTTGGTAGGACAGGGGGTTAACTATGGCTACACCTTC. Protein: CASSLVGQGVNYGYTF.

The chain combines TRBV18 with TRBJ1-3; weak D call: TRBD1 (5 bases). CDR3 size: 16 residues. V lost 2 bases to trimming and J lost 0 bases, with 11 bases between them. Germline V gene lookup returns CDR1 KGHSH and CDR2 LQKENI. The CDR3 protein is CASSPYPGNSGNTIYF. The CDR3 bases are TGTGCCAGCTCACCATATCCAGGGAACTCTGGAAACACCATATATTTT.

The CDR3 protein is CASSLGSGGPYEQYF. CDR3 nucleotides: TGTGCCAGCAGCTTAGGATCGGGGGGCCCCTACGAGCAGTACTTC. This chain joins TRBV7-2 and TRBJ2-7, with D maybe TRBD2 (7 bases). CDR3 length: 15 amino acids. Per the germline V gene, CDR1 is SGHTA and CDR2 is FQGNSA. Trimming took off 1 base at V and 2 bases at J, with 12 bases between the two ends.

This clone was counted once. The chain carries TRBV12-5 and TRBJ1-2, with D uncertain. The germline V gene encodes CDR1 LGHNT and CDR2 FRNRAP. V gave up 0 bases and J gave up 4 bases, with 6 bases separating them. This CDR3 is 13 amino acids long. CDR3 nucleotides: TGTGCTAGTGGTTTGGTAAGCTCCTATGGCTACACCTTC. Protein sequence: CASGLVSSYGYTF.